The clone carrying this T cell receptor (beta chain) occurred a few times. An end of the junction differs from the germline gene, which may be a read error. The data stem from a study of T cells in Graves' hyperthyroidism and ophthalmopathy. Study information: Peripheral blood samples were taken at initial diagnosis, prior to any treatment.

The length of the CDR3 is 13 residues. Germline V gives CDR1 LNHNV, CDR2 YYDKDF (reference sequence). Researchers amplified the TCR beta CDR3 regions from RNA transcripts. TCR CDR3 regions were first amplified by RT-PCR with HTBI primers. TCRdb reanalysed the multiplex PCR reads using MiXCR and keeps one entry per CDR3 protein. In the table there are 490,000 or so distinct CDR3 sequences, about 22% of which are singletons. Patients affected by ophthalmopathy presented a Clinical Activity Score of at least 3, a NOSPECS grade of at least 4, and disease duration below 3 months. The material sequenced was blood. The chain is built from TRBV15 and TRBJ2-1; D gene ambiguous. The sequence came from a woman in her seventies with Graves' ophthalmopathy. CDR3 nucleotides: TGTGCCACCAGCGGAGAACCCAACAATGAGCAGTTCTTC. Protein: CATSGEPNNEQFF.